Described below is a single TCR beta chain sequence and its context. What it binds is not known. This sample was taken from a study of shared clonotypes between healthy human individuals. Looking at the study overall: The cohort comprised a couple of women and a few men. Their ages spanned 18 to 49 years. Notes on the study in general: Investigators collected only blood, and repertoires in tissues likely differ.

Clones were read by immunoSEQ multiplex PCR, and TCRdb kept only the in-frame ones, dropping some. The table records a few million clones, around 95% of them present only once. Sequencing input: naive CD4+ T cells sorted from blood. The subset is: CD45RA+ positively selected. The sequence derives from a man between 18 and 29 years old in good health.

DNA for the CDR3: TGCGCCAGCAGCCCTCTGCGGGAGGGCGGAGAGACCCAGTACTTC. It yields the protein CASSPLREGGETQYF. The chain is built from TRBV4-3 and TRBJ2-5, with TRBD2 identical over 9 bases. The trim removed 4 bases at V and 4 bases at J, leaving 7 bases unmatched. The CDR3 covers 15 residues. Germline CDR1 and CDR2: LGHNA and YSLEER.